A selection of T cell receptor beta chains follows, all from one sample in a study of T cells in Graves' hyperthyroidism and ophthalmopathy. Each CDR3 protein gets one entry after TCRdb re-called the multiplex PCR reads with MiXCR. The table shows approximately 620,000 distinct CDR3 sequences, with approximately 16% occurring only once. The sample consisted of blood. The receptors stem from a woman between 40 and 55 years old with Graves' ophthalmopathy. CDR3s include the opening cysteine and the closing phenylalanine or tryptophan.

15	TRBV12-3/TRBV12-4	TRBJ1-6	CASRIGGGYNSPLHF
15	TRBV11-2	TRBJ2-7	CASSLDRGLSYEQYF
14	TRBV7-8	TRBJ1-2	CASSPRGGTLGYTF
16	TRBV19	TRBJ1-2	CASSPLTDTPNYGYTF
15	TRBV15	TRBJ1-4	CATSYRWDSNEKLFF
15	TRBV10-2	TRBJ2-5	CASSESGTGAETQYF
12	TRBV11-2	TRBJ1-1	CATRNPGAEAFF
16	TRBV2	TRBJ2-1	CASRDSQDRGRDEQFF
15	TRBV6-1	TRBJ2-2	CASSSQGLLTGELFF
14	TRBV27	TRBJ1-6	CASREDLLYSPLHF
13	TRBV15	TRBJ1-2	CATGREGTYGYTF
15	TRBV28	TRBJ1-5	CASSLGGDSNQPQHF
13	TRBV11-2	TRBJ2-1	CASSQGPRYEQFF
12	TRBV3-1	TRBJ2-3	CASSQFTDTQYF
15	TRBV5-5	TRBJ2-7	CASSLASGGPYEQYF
16	TRBV18	TRBJ1-3	CASSPAQVFSGNTIYF
18	TRBV27	TRBJ2-6	CASSLSAPTGTGANVLTF
17	TRBV6-1	TRBJ2-2	CASSQRGGTAATGELFF
15	TRBV15	TRBJ2-2	CATRGTGADTGELFF
13	TRBV12-3/TRBV12-4	TRBJ2-1	CASSQQGAYEQFF
15	TRBV27	TRBJ2-1	CASNDLGGSYNEQFF
14	TRBV19	TRBJ1-5	CASSIGGRDQPQHF
13	TRBV29-1	TRBJ1-1	CSVEDPGNTEAFF
13	TRBV7-8	TRBJ2-1	CASSLGWGGGQFF
12	TRBV19	TRBJ1-1	CASSIRYSEAFF
15	TRBV18	TRBJ2-5	CATSPGGGAQETQYF
15	TRBV30	TRBJ2-3	CAWSSRDRVMDTQYF
15	TRBV27	TRBJ1-1	CASSLSLTGGTEAFF
16	TRBV7-9	TRBJ2-3	CASSLVVSGSTDTQYF
16	TRBV12-5	TRBJ2-5	CASGSGAGAAEETQYF
12	TRBV20-1	TRBJ2-1	CSAVGGANKQFF
14	TRBV27	TRBJ2-7	CASSLSAGHYKQYF
17	TRBV18	TRBJ1-5	CASSPSPEGGSNQPQHF
18	TRBV19	TRBJ2-1	CASSRLYSTENVYNEQFF
13	TRBV7-9	TRBJ2-1	CASSWSGQGEQFF
14	TRBV2	TRBJ2-5	CASRRTSGSGTQYF
15	TRBV4-1	TRBJ2-3	CASSQAPLAADTQYF
14	TRBV19	TRBJ2-5	CASIGQGLGETQYF
12	TRBV20-1	TRBJ2-7	CSASGTGNEQYF
15	TRBV9	TRBJ2-5	CASSYGGGIRETQYF
13	TRBV7-9	TRBJ2-3	CASNRGAPDTQYF
13	TRBV2	TRBJ1-6	CASSFLVNSPLHF
13	TRBV18	TRBJ1-4	CASSPGGNEKLFF
13	TRBV20-1	TRBJ2-1	CSARKLAGFEQFF
14	TRBV6-2/TRBV6-3	TRBJ2-5	CASSQQGAQETQYF
14	TRBV28	TRBJ2-5	CASRASGSGESQYF
14	TRBV19	TRBJ2-6	CASSSASGANVLTF
14	TRBV18	TRBJ2-1	CASSPQRSYNEQFF
12	TRBV28	TRBJ1-2	CASSLGQTSYTF
15	TRBV20-1	TRBJ2-5	CSARDSEGSQETQYF
15	TRBV19	TRBJ1-3	CATSWGTSSGNTIYF
16	TRBV20-1	TRBJ2-5	CSARSAVRGGPETQYF
14	TRBV2	TRBJ2-1	CASSPLQRTNEQFF
15	TRBV6-1	TRBJ1-1	CASSYTVGDVGEAFF
12	TRBV29-1	TRBJ1-2	CSVDKSGYGYTF
17	TRBV3-1	TRBJ2-3	CASSQKMTGTLTDTQYF
13	TRBV24-1	TRBJ1-1	CATSEGGEAEAFF